This record looks at one T cell receptor beta chain sequence and its context. CDR3 length equals 13 residues. Deletions cut 6 bases from V and 5 bases from J, with 14 bases between. Germline CDR1 and CDR2: SGHRS and YFSETQ. Clones were read by immunoSEQ multiplex PCR, and TCRdb kept only the in-frame ones, dropping some. The table has about 72,000 clones, roughly nine tenths seen once. The data belong to a study of siplizumab effects on memory and regulatory T cells. The source is a human donor in good health. The chain joins TRBV5-1 to TRBJ2-5; D tentatively fits TRBD1 or TRBD2 (5 bases each). The sample consisted of CD8+ T cells sorted from blood. DNA for the CDR3: TGCGCCAGCACCGATGAGGGGCTGGAGACCCAGTACTTC. It encodes CASTDEGLETQYF.